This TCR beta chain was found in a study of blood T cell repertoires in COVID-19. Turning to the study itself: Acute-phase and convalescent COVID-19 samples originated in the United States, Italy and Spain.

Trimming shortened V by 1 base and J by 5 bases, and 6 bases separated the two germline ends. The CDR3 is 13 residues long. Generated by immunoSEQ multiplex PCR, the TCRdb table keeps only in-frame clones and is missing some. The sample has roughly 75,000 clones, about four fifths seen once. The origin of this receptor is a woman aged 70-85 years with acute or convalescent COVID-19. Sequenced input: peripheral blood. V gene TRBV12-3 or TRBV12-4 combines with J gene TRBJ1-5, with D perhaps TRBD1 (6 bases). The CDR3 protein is CASSLDRDQPQHF. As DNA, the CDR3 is TGTGCCAGCAGTTTAGACAGGGATCAGCCCCAGCATTTT.